This TCR beta chain is from a study of T cell responses to AZD1222 COVID-19 vaccine listed by TCRdb under 2021. Regarding the study in general: A total of more than 230 trial participants underwent TCR sequencing, of whom some 210 received two doses of AZD1222 and about 26 received two doses of the MenACWY control vaccine. Trial participants were enrolled by age into subgroups of 18-55, 56-69 and 70-plus years, and 148, 28 and 57 TCR-sequenced participants, respectively, were included in these subgroups. Summary of the overall study and its limitations: Most participants were white British and females outnumbered males, and the authors suggested that clonal diversity may have been underestimated. In the small 56-69-year group, the increase in depth fell short of significance, most likely because of low power. Only five to seven AZD1222 recipients were SARS-CoV-2 seropositive at baseline, limiting conclusions about previously exposed vaccinees. Reportedly, almost half of the unique spike-specific TCRs recognized epitopes lying outside the regions that are mutated in the B.1.351 and B.1.1.7 variants. Vaccine-associated CD4 TCRs spanned the whole spike protein, with dominant responses in regions 160-218 and 743-854. After two AZD1222 doses, both the breadth and the depth of spike-specific TCRs were significantly higher than at day 0 and than in MenACWY recipients. Because no day 14 peak-response samples were available, repertoires were characterized only after the peak T cell response.

The time point label, read with the paper, signifies: about 28 days (+/-7) after the second vaccine dose. Because spike-specific TCR depth and breadth did not differ between the two schedules, AZD1222 recipients who got a second dose at roughly 4 weeks were pooled with those who got a second dose at roughly 12 weeks. Vaccinee samples were obtained from the UK trials COV001 and COV002, which included a single-blind randomized controlled phase 2/3 trial of AZD1222 (ChAdOx1 nCoV-19) in healthy adults. For TCRbeta chain sequencing, PBMC samples were collected from trial participants at day 0 and at day 28 after the second dose. As encoded in the germline V gene (reference sequence), CDR1 is PRHDT while CDR2 is FYEKMQ. The CDR3 has 14 amino acids, counting the end cysteine and phenylalanine. The retained sequence is limited to the CDR3, 42 bases, with the frame set at the first base. V is pruned by 4 bases and J by 3 bases, leaving 5 bases of the junction without a gene match.

The CDR3 regions of human TCRbeta chains were subjected to immunosequencing. The paper's processing steps were these. TCRs in the repertoires were compared against a reference library of SARS-CoV-2-specific TCRs that had been generated with the MIRA antigen-specificity platform. Breadth was defined as the fraction of unique TCRs that were SARS-CoV-2-associated. Depth was defined as the fraction of total T cells that were SARS-CoV-2-associated. Using the MIRA data, each spike-specific TCR was mapped to the spike region that the TCR reacts to and placed in a CD4 or CD8 class. Log10-transformed breadth and depth values were compared by one-way ANOVA with Sidak's multiple comparisons tests. TCRdb mirrors the immuneACCESS table, restricted to in-frame sequences. Some clones are absent from its copies; in checked studies, under half trace to an unresolved V gene, and the reason for the others is unknown. V and J calls and clone size are as listed in that table; D and trimming were resolved from the DNA. The sample table lists tens of thousands of clones, around four fifths of them with a count of one. Of the sample, about 6.5% is held by the ten largest clones.

This clone was detected once. Its recognized antigen is unknown. No per-base quality is available; no much larger clone lies one base away. The TCR sequence derives from an adult who received the AZD1222 COVID-19 vaccine. The sample consisted of peripheral blood, taken 28 days after the second AZD1222 dose. The V and J genes are TRBV13 and TRBJ2-7; 8 middle bases align to TRBD1. The sequence in DNA is TGTGCCAGCAGCTCATTTGACAGGGGCTACGAGCAGTACTTC. Translated, it reads CASSSFDRGYEQYF.